This entry lists 32 T cell receptor beta chains sequenced from one sample in a study of technical replicates of blood from several donors. Repertoires were generated with immunoSEQ multiplex PCR, while TCRdb's copy carries only in-frame clones and drops some. The data show about 88,000 clones, just under 95% seen once. The sequencing input was T cells isolated from PBMCs. The receptors here all came from a human donor in good health.

V and J are TRBV6-5 and TRBJ2-6; D ambiguous. The CDR3 runs 14 residues. The V end was cut by 4 bases, the J end by 4 bases, with 8 bases between. CDR1 and CDR2 from the germline V gene are MNHEY and SVGAGI. This CDR3 is CASSFQYGANVLTF. The CDR3 DNA reads as TGTGCCAGCAGTTTCCAGTACGGGGCCAACGTCCTGACTTTC.

The V call is TRBV5-1, the J call TRBJ2-7; D is unresolved. The V end lost 0 bases, the J end lost 5 bases, and 12 bases lay between the germline ends. Per germline, CDR1 SGHRS and CDR2 YFSETQ. The CDR3 has 14 residues. This CDR3 is CASSLVSPNNEQYF. DNA of the CDR3: TGCGCCAGCAGCTTGGTGTCACCTAATAACGAGCAGTACTTC.

The genes are TRBV7-4 and TRBJ1-3; D might be TRBD1 (6 bases). The CDR3 loop spans 15 amino acids. Germline CDR1 reads SGHVT; CDR2 reads SQSDAQ. Trimming took 6 bases from V and 2 from J, leaving 14 bases between them. The CDR3 loop is CASSLMWGPGNTIYF. The CDR3 coding sequence is TGTGCCAGCAGTCTAATGTGGGGGCCTGGAAACACCATATATTTT.

The gene calls are TRBV20-1 and TRBJ2-1, with D possibly matching TRBD2 (5 bases). The V gene lost 4 bases and the J gene lost 8 bases, with 9 bases spanning the gap. The CDR3 totals 11 residues. Germline V lookup: CDR1 DFQATT, CDR2 SNEGSKA (reference sequence). CDR3 sequence reads: CSATWEYEQFF. Written as DNA, the CDR3 is TGCAGTGCTACGTGGGAGTATGAGCAGTTCTTC.

The chain recombines TRBV21-1 with TRBJ2-1; the table's D call TRBD2 went unverified against the DNA. TRBV21-1 is a pseudogene locus. The CDR3 length is 19 residues. CDR3 nucleotide sequence: TGTGCCAGCAGCAAAGCGAAAGGGATACTAGCGGGAGGTGTCCATGAGCAGTTCTTC. Its translation is CASSKAKGILAGGVHEQFF.

The chain is built from TRBV5-1 and TRBJ1-6; D is possibly TRBD1 (5 bases). The germline gives CDR1 SGHRS, CDR2 YFSETQ. V lost 2 bases to trimming and J lost 14 bases, with 17 bases between them. CDR3 length: 14 residues. In DNA, the CDR3 is TGCGCCAGCAGCTTCGACCGATCAGGGAAATCCCTCCACTTT. Its translation: CASSFDRSGKSLHF.

V gene TRBV29-1 combines with J gene TRBJ1-2; the D gene is possibly TRBD1 (5 bases). V lost 3 bases and J 9 bases, leaving 23 bases between the germline ends. Germline CDR1 and CDR2: SQVTM and ANQGSEA. CDR3 length: 15 amino acids. DNA for the CDR3: TGCAGCGTTGAGATGGTTCAGGGTAATAGCTGGAGCTACACCTTC. Protein product: CSVEMVQGNSWSYTF. Full variable domain (missing parts from reference TRBV29-1 and TRBJ1-2): SAVISQKPSRDICQRGTSLTIQCQVDSQVTMMFWYRQQPGQSLTLIATANQGSEATYESGFVIDKFPISRPNLTFSTLTVSNMSPEDSSIYLCSVEMVQGNSWSYTFGSGTRLTVV.

In DNA, the CDR3 is TGTGCCATCAGTGAGGACAGGCCCACTCGCTCTGGGGCCAACGTCCTGACTTTC. This sequence encodes CAISEDRPTRSGANVLTF. The chain couples TRBV10-3 to TRBJ2-6, with D possibly TRBD1 on 6 matching bases. The germline gives CDR1 ENHRY, CDR2 SYGVKD. Trimming took off 2 bases at V and 0 bases at J, with 14 bases between the two ends. This CDR3 comprises 18 residues.

This clone came up once. The chain employs TRBV19 and TRBJ1-2; 7 bases line up with TRBD1. Germline V lookup: CDR1 LNHDA, CDR2 SQIVND (reference sequence). The ends lost 3 bases at V and 8 bases at J; junction bases unmatched: 15. This CDR3 has 16 residues. CDR3 in DNA: TGTGCCAGTAGTATCGATCCCGAACAGGGGATCGGGGGCTACACCTTC. Translation: CASSIDPEQGIGGYTF.

This clone came up once. The chain joins TRBV9 to TRBJ2-1; 12 nucleotides line up with TRBD2. The ends lost 2 bases at V and 9 bases at J; junction bases unmatched: 0. Germline CDR1 and CDR2: SGDLS and YYNGEE. This CDR3 contains 13 residues. In DNA form, the CDR3 reads TGTGCCAGCAGCGTGGGACTAGCGGGTGAGCAGTTCTTC. Translation: CASSVGLAGEQFF.

The chain combines TRBV7-6 with TRBJ2-1; 7 positions agree with TRBD2. V lost 7 bases to trimming and J lost 8 bases; unmatched junction nucleotides: 17. CDR3 size: 16 residues. Germline V gene lookup returns CDR1 SGHVS and CDR2 FNYEAQ. CDR3 nucleotide sequence: TGTGCCAGCACCGTTGTGGGCGGGAGTTTCTCCGATGAGCAGTTCTTC. This gives the protein CASTVVGGSFSDEQFF.

This rearrangement joins TRBV11-3 to TRBJ2-1, with TRBD2 matching over 9 bases. V was pared by 2 bases and J by 5 bases, with 4 bases of the junction left unmatched. The CDR3 loop spans 15 amino acids. Per the germline V gene, CDR1 is SGHNT and CDR2 is YENEEA. The DNA of the CDR3 is TGTGCCAGCAGCTTACGCGGGGGGGGACACAATGAGCAGTTCTTC. Its translation: CASSLRGGGHNEQFF.

This chain uses TRBV7-9 with TRBJ2-7; D is perhaps TRBD1 (6 bases). CDR3 length: 16 amino acids. In germline, CDR1 is SEHNR, CDR2 FQNEAQ (reference sequence). Trimming removed 5 bases at V and 7 bases at J, with 24 bases between. As DNA, the CDR3 is TGTGCCAGCAGCCCGATGTCAACAGGGCCCGATAGGGAGCAGTACTTC. It translates to CASSPMSTGPDREQYF. The entire variable domain, with the rest obtained from reference TRBV7-9 and TRBJ2-7, is as follows: DTGVSQNPRHKITKRGQNVTFRCDPISEHNRLYWYRQTLGQGPEFLTYFQNEAQLEKSRLLSDRFSAERPKGSFSTLEIQRTEQGDSAMYLCASSPMSTGPDREQYFGPGTRLTVT.

The rearrangement uses TRBV28 and TRBJ2-5, with 7 nucleotides matching TRBD1. V dropped 4 bases and J dropped 2; count of bases not matched to a gene: 4. CDR3 length equals 14 residues. The germline V gene has CDR1 MDHEN and CDR2 SYDVKM. The CDR3 loop is CASSSPGQQETQYF. In DNA form, the CDR3 reads TGTGCCAGCAGTTCGCCGGGACAGCAAGAGACCCAGTACTTC.

The rearrangement links TRBV7-2 to TRBJ2-3, with TRBD2 matching 12 bases. CDR3 length equals 17 residues. With 4 bases clipped from V and 5 bases from J, the junction kept 10 bases outside the gene matches. Germline CDR1 is SGHTA and CDR2 is FQGNSA. In DNA, the CDR3 is TGTGCCAGCAGCTCCAAGACTAGCGGGAGAAGCCGAGATACGCAGTATTTT. This translates into CASSSKTSGRSRDTQYF.

This sequence joins TRBV6-5 and TRBJ1-2, with D maybe TRBD1 (5 bases). V was shortened by 6 bases and J by 5 bases, with 10 bases between the two germline ends. This CDR3 region has 12 residues. CDR1 and CDR2 (germline): MNHEY, SVGAGI. For the CDR3, the DNA is TGTGCCAGCAGGCCAACAGGATATGGCTACACCTTC. It codes for CASRPTGYGYTF.

The rearrangement joins TRBV28 to TRBJ2-1; TRBD1 agrees at 7 bases. V shed 3 bases and J 11 bases; nucleotides not matched to a gene: 7. Looked up from germline, CDR1 is MDHEN and CDR2 is SYDVKM. The CDR3 extends over 13 amino acids. The CDR3 spells CASSFRGLGKQFF. The DNA of the CDR3 is TGTGCCAGCAGTTTCAGGGGGTTGGGGAAGCAGTTCTTC.

This sequence joins TRBV29-1 and TRBJ1-1; 7 bases fit TRBD1. The CDR3 extends over 13 amino acids. Germline loops: CDR1 SQVTM, CDR2 ANQGSEA. The V segment lost 3 bases and the J segment 1 base; nucleotides outside the gene matches: 2. The DNA of the CDR3 is TGCAGCGTTGAGGGGACAGAGAACACTGAAGCTTTCTTT. Protein sequence: CSVEGTENTEAFF.

This chain connects TRBV7-9 to TRBJ2-1, with D possibly being TRBD2 (5 bases). V was pared by 1 base and J by 4 bases, with 11 bases between. CDR1 and CDR2 from the germline V gene are SEHNR and FQNEAQ (reference sequence). The CDR3 runs to 15 residues. The CDR3 bases are TGTGCCAGCAGCTTAGGCGGAGGTCAATACAATGAGCAGTTCTTC. Encoded protein: CASSLGGGQYNEQFF. Full variable domain (rest looked up from reference TRBV7-9 and TRBJ2-1): DTGVSQNPRHKITKRGQNVTFRCDPISEHNRLYWYRQTLGQGPEFLTYFQNEAQLEKSRLLSDRFSAERPKGSFSTLEIQRTEQGDSAMYLCASSLGGGQYNEQFFGPGTRLTVL.

V gene TRBV7-9 combines with J gene TRBJ1-1, with 7 bases fitting TRBD1. Germline CDR1 reads SEHNR; CDR2 reads FQNEAQ (reference sequence). This CDR3 comprises 14 residues. V trimming: 3 bases; J trimming: 5 bases; junction bases outside the gene matches: 6. DNA of the CDR3: TGTGCCAGCAGCTTCGACAGGGCTGGGACTGAAGCTTTCTTT. It yields the protein CASSFDRAGTEAFF.

This rearrangement joins TRBV4-1 to TRBJ2-2, with 14 bases fitting TRBD2. CDR1 is MGHRA, CDR2 YSYEKL, per germline. This CDR3 spans 17 amino acids. Trimming at V came to 7 bases and at J to 6 bases, leaving 10 bases not matched to a gene. CDR3: CASTYSGTSGRAGELFF. In DNA form, the CDR3 reads TGCGCCAGCACCTACTCCGGGACTAGCGGGAGAGCCGGGGAGCTGTTTTTT.

The chain is built from TRBV14 and TRBJ1-1; 10 positions agree with TRBD1. The germline V gene encodes CDR1 SGHDN and CDR2 FVKESK. V dropped 3 bases and J dropped 3; count of bases not matched to a gene: 4. The CDR3 length is 15 residues. DNA of the CDR3: TGTGCCAGCAGCCACCTGGGACAGGGGTACACTGAAGCTTTCTTT. As protein: CASSHLGQGYTEAFF.

This sequence joins TRBV7-8 and TRBJ2-2; D gene ambiguous. CDR3 length equals 12 residues. V was cut by 4 bases and J by 7 bases, with 7 bases left in between. CDR1 and CDR2 from the germline V gene are SGHVS and FQNEAQ. The CDR3 loop reads CASSSSYGELFF. CDR3 bases: TGTGCCAGCAGCTCCAGTTACGGGGAGCTGTTTTTT.

The DNA for the CDR3 is TGCGCCAGCAGCCCGACTCTCACTAGCACAGATACGCAGTATTTT. Protein sequence: CASSPTLTSTDTQYF. V and J are TRBV5-1 and TRBJ2-3; D uncertain. Trimming pared 4 bases from V and 0 bases from J, leaving 12 bases between. The length of the CDR3 is 15 residues. Looked up from germline, CDR1 is SGHRS and CDR2 is YFSETQ.

In DNA, the CDR3 is TGTGCCAGCAGTACCCCCGGACAGGGTAGCAATGAGCAGTTCTTC. The encoded protein is CASSTPGQGSNEQFF. The V and J genes are TRBV27 and TRBJ2-1; TRBD1 matches at 8 bases. V was clipped by 5 bases and J by 6 bases; unmatched bases: 9. The CDR3 has 15 residues. Germline V gene sequence: CDR1 MNHEY, CDR2 SMNVEV (reference sequence).

The chain is built from TRBV28 and TRBJ1-5; 9 bases agree with TRBD1. The CDR3 consists of 20 residues. The germline gives CDR1 MDHEN, CDR2 SYDVKM. The J segment lost 2 bases and the V segment lost 6 bases, leaving 20 bases of the junction unmatched. The CDR3 region is CASSNPPLRDRVRGNQPQHF. As DNA, the CDR3 is TGTGCCAGCAGCAACCCGCCACTCCGGGACAGGGTTCGGGGCAATCAGCCCCAGCATTTT.

The rearrangement links TRBV28 to TRBJ2-3; D is perhaps TRBD1 (5 bases). The CDR3 contains 16 residues. Germline lookup yields CDR1 MDHEN and CDR2 SYDVKM. Trimming took 2 bases from V and 3 from J, leaving 15 bases between them. CDR3 sequence (DNA): TGTGCCAGCAGTTTAGGTAGGGGCCTCATGACAGATACGCAGTATTTT. This encodes CASSLGRGLMTDTQYF.

The chain carries TRBV5-1 and TRBJ2-3; D is ambiguous. The V end was cut by 0 bases, the J end by 9 bases, with 5 bases between. Germline V gives CDR1 SGHRS, CDR2 YFSETQ. This CDR3 has 11 residues. The CDR3 region is CASSLGRTQYF. The CDR3 DNA is TGCGCCAGCAGCTTGGGCCGGACGCAGTATTTT.

This clone came up once. The genes are TRBV27 and TRBJ2-3, with D possibly being TRBD2 (7 bases). The germline gives CDR1 MNHEY, CDR2 SMNVEV (reference sequence). This CDR3 spans 17 amino acids. The V end lost 3 bases, the J end lost 2 bases, and 18 bases lay between the germline ends. DNA for the CDR3: TGTGCCAGCAGTTTTTCCCCGGGGGGCCTCAACACAGATACGCAGTATTTT. It translates to CASSFSPGGLNTDTQYF.

This chain joins TRBV11-1 and TRBJ2-3; TRBD2 might be the D (5 bases). CDR3 length: 15 residues. The germline gives CDR1 SGHAT, CDR2 FQDESV (reference sequence). Trimming removed 2 bases at V and 4 bases at J, with 13 bases between. Here the CDR3 reads CASSLITRAPDTQYF. The CDR3 DNA follows: TGTGCCAGCAGCTTAATAACGCGGGCTCCAGATACGCAGTATTTT.

The chain employs TRBV6-1 and TRBJ2-5, with D perhaps TRBD2 (7 bases). V lost 2 bases, J lost 4 bases, and 14 bases lay in between. CDR1 and CDR2 from the germline V gene are MNHNS and SASEGT. The CDR3 runs to 15 residues. The CDR3 here is CASSEWQGRGETQYF. DNA of the CDR3: TGTGCCAGCAGTGAATGGCAGGGGAGGGGAGAGACCCAGTACTTC.

This clone turned up a few times. V and J are TRBV19 and TRBJ2-3; 10 nucleotides match TRBD2. Germline V lookup: CDR1 LNHDA, CDR2 SQIVND (reference sequence). V was clipped by 3 bases and J by 3 bases; unmatched bases: 9. The CDR3 covers 17 residues. The chain's CDR3 is CASSILSSGGPTDTQYF. Written as DNA, the CDR3 is TGTGCCAGTAGTATCCTATCTAGCGGGGGTCCGACAGATACGCAGTATTTT. The full variable domain, its missing parts supplied by reference TRBV19 and TRBJ2-3, is DGGITQSPKYLFRKEGQNVTLSCEQNLNHDAMYWYRQDPGQGLRLIYYSQIVNDFQKGDIAEGYSVSREKKESFPLTVTSAQKNPTAFYLCASSILSSGGPTDTQYFGPGTRLTVL.